Each of the 25 T cell receptor beta chains below was sequenced from the same sample in a study of T cell responses to AZD1222 COVID-19 vaccine. Assay used: immunoSEQ multiplex PCR; TCRdb lists only in-frame clones, some missing. The table has more than 85,000 clones, over 80% seen once. The source material was peripheral blood, sampled on day 0 of AZD1222 vaccination. Receptors were obtained from an adult in good health.

The J gene is TRBJ1-1, the V gene TRBV7-9, with a tentative D call TRBD1 (6 bases). The germline V gene has CDR1 SEHNR and CDR2 FQNEAQ (reference sequence). There are 17 residues in the CDR3. Trimming took 1 base from V and 4 from J, leaving 19 bases between them. CDR3 in amino acids: CASSLGGGGAVGTEAFF. For the CDR3, the DNA is TGTGCCAGCAGCTTAGGTGGGGGGGGCGCAGTGGGCACTGAAGCTTTCTTT.

V is TRBV19 and J is TRBJ1-2, with 7 bases that match TRBD1. The germline CDR1 and CDR2 sequences are LNHDA and SQIVND (reference sequence). V was pared by 2 bases and J by 3 bases, with 0 bases of the junction left unmatched. The CDR3 contains 13 residues. For the CDR3, the DNA is TGTGCCAGTAGTATAACAGGGGACTATGGCTACACCTTC. Protein sequence: CASSITGDYGYTF.

The chain couples TRBV18 to TRBJ1-1; 7 bases fit TRBD1. Looked up from germline, CDR1 is KGHSH and CDR2 is LQKENI. The trim removed 8 bases at V and 0 bases at J, leaving 3 bases unmatched. This CDR3 comprises 13 residues. CDR3 nucleotides: TGTGCCAGCCAACAGGGGATGAACACTGAAGCTTTCTTT. Encoded protein: CASQQGMNTEAFF.

V gene TRBV6-5 combines with J gene TRBJ1-1; no clear D gene. Germline V gene lookup returns CDR1 MNHEY and CDR2 SVGAGI. The CDR3 contains 13 residues. V dropped 6 bases and J dropped 0 bases, with 8 bases sitting between them. In nucleotides, the CDR3 is TGTGCCAGCAGCCGGCAGATGAACACTGAAGCTTTCTTT. Translating gives CASSRQMNTEAFF.

The CDR3 region is CASRGAGPNYEQYF. In DNA form, the CDR3 reads TGTGCCAGCAGGGGAGCGGGACCCAACTACGAGCAGTACTTC. This chain joins TRBV6-5 and TRBJ2-7; TRBD2 agrees at 7 bases. Germline V CDR1 and CDR2: MNHEY, SVGAGI. The CDR3 sequence is 14 residues long. Trimming at V came to 6 bases and at J to 3 bases, leaving 8 bases not matched to a gene.

The V gene is TRBV4-2, the J gene TRBJ1-3; 10 bases agree with TRBD1. The CDR3 consists of 16 residues. V was clipped by 1 base and J by 4 bases; unmatched bases: 4. The V gene's germline CDR1 is LGHNA and CDR2 YNFKEQ. The CDR3 protein is CASSQGQGAPGNTIYF. The CDR3 DNA sequence: TGTGCCAGCAGCCAAGGACAGGGGGCGCCGGGAAACACCATATATTTT.

In this sample, this clone turned up a few times. CDR3: CANPLAGETDTQYF. The CDR3 DNA reads as TGTGCCAACCCTCTGGCGGGGGAGACAGATACGCAGTATTTT. V gene TRBV2 combines with J gene TRBJ2-3; 7 positions agree with TRBD2. Trimming took 10 bases from V and 3 from J; bases not matched to a gene: 10. The CDR3 contains 14 residues. Germline CDR1 SNHLY, CDR2 FYNNEI.

The chain employs TRBV6-5 and TRBJ2-1; TRBD2 might be the D (6 bases). CDR3 length: 14 residues. With 6 bases removed from V and 8 bases from J, the gap between germline ends came to 17 bases. CDR1 MNHEY and CDR2 SVGAGI come from the germline V gene. CDR3 in amino acids: CASSSSAKLHEQFF. For the CDR3, the DNA is TGTGCCAGCAGCTCTAGCGCTAAACTGCATGAGCAGTTCTTC.

This clone occurred once. The chain carries TRBV5-5 and TRBJ1-1, with 9 bases identical to TRBD1. J lost 4 bases, V lost 5 bases, and 3 bases had no gene match. CDR1 SGHKS and CDR2 YYEKEE come from the germline V gene (reference sequence). This CDR3 is built from 13 residues. CDR3 region: CASSGTGLTEAFF. The CDR3 region has the DNA TGTGCCAGCAGTGGGACAGGGCTCACTGAAGCTTTCTTT.

In its sample, this clone was seen a few times. This sequence joins TRBV5-1 and TRBJ1-1, with 7 bases fitting TRBD1. J lost 6 bases, V lost 6 bases, and 8 bases had no gene match. CDR1 and CDR2 (germline): SGHRS, YFSETQ. This CDR3 spans 13 amino acids. CDR3 DNA sequence: TGCGCCAGCACCGAGACAGGGAAAGCTGAAGCTTTCTTT. Translated, it gives CASTETGKAEAFF.

V is TRBV11-2 and J is TRBJ1-5; D unclear. This CDR3 comprises 14 residues. V lost 4 bases and J 2 bases, leaving 9 bases between the germline ends. Germline V gives CDR1 SGHAT, CDR2 FQNNGV. CDR3 residues: CASSSHSGNQPQHF. The CDR3 DNA sequence: TGTGCCAGCAGCTCTCACTCGGGCAATCAGCCCCAGCATTTT.

This rearrangement joins TRBV30 to TRBJ1-5, with D possibly being TRBD1 (5 bases). The germline gives CDR1 GTSNPN, CDR2 SVGIG (reference sequence). The CDR3 has 13 amino acids. Trimming took off 4 bases at V and 5 bases at J, with 12 bases between the two ends. DNA for the CDR3: TGTGCCTGGACCGGGACGGAAGATCAGCCCCAGCATTTT. Amino acids: CAWTGTEDQPQHF.

The chain employs TRBV6-1 and TRBJ1-6; maybe TRBD1 (5 bases). This CDR3 is 15 amino acids long. Germline loops: CDR1 MNHNS, CDR2 SASEGT. The V and J ends lost 2 bases and 6 bases respectively, with 11 bases between them. CDR3 region: CASSEFRVVNSPLHF. The CDR3 coding sequence is TGTGCCAGCAGTGAATTCAGGGTAGTTAATTCACCCCTCCACTTT.

CDR3 bases: TGCGCCAGCAGCGCCCGGGACGCAAGCTCCTACAATGAGCAGTTCTTC. Protein product: CASSARDASSYNEQFF. V and J are TRBV5-1 and TRBJ2-1, with D possibly being TRBD1 or TRBD2 (5 bases each). In germline, CDR1 is SGHRS, CDR2 YFSETQ. The CDR3 spans 16 residues. The germline V and J ends were trimmed by 4 bases and 0 bases, with 14 bases remaining between them.

This sequence joins TRBV27 and TRBJ1-4; 8 nucleotides match TRBD1. The junction had 7 bases not matched to a gene; V was cut back by 5 bases and J by 5 bases. CDR1 is MNHEY and CDR2 is SMNVEV in the germline V gene (reference sequence). The CDR3 sequence is 15 residues long. CDR3 in amino acids: CASSNWTGFNEKLFF. For the CDR3, the DNA is TGTGCCAGCAGTAATTGGACAGGGTTCAATGAAAAACTGTTTTTT.

The chain links TRBV7-8 to TRBJ1-5; D perhaps matches TRBD1 (6 bases). CDR3 size: 17 residues. Per germline, CDR1 SGHVS and CDR2 FQNEAQ. Trimming stripped 3 bases from V and 2 bases from J, with 17 bases between. CDR3 DNA sequence: TGTGCCAGCAGCTTTACAGGGATCCGCTTTGGCAATCAGCCCCAGCATTTT. Its translation: CASSFTGIRFGNQPQHF.

The chain combines TRBV10-3 with TRBJ1-1; D ambiguous. V was pared by 10 bases and J by 3 bases, with 9 bases between. The V gene's germline CDR1 is ENHRY and CDR2 SYGVKD. CDR3 length equals 11 residues. CDR3 in amino acids: CASLYDTEAFF. The CDR3 DNA follows: TGTGCCAGCCTATACGACACTGAAGCTTTCTTT.

This clone was found a few times. The chain recombines TRBV3-1 (or the pseudogene TRBV3-2) with TRBJ2-2; 14 nucleotides agree with TRBD2. J gave up 7 bases and V 7 bases, and 11 bases lay outside the gene matches. The CDR3 sequence is 17 residues long. The V gene's germline CDR1 is LGHDT and CDR2 YNNKEL (reference sequence). CDR3 amino acids: CASTPRGLAGVGGELFF. The CDR3 DNA follows: TGTGCCAGCACCCCAAGGGGACTAGCGGGGGTCGGCGGGGAGCTGTTTTTT.

The V and J genes are TRBV9 and TRBJ1-1; tentative D call: TRBD1 (5 bases). CDR1 SGDLS and CDR2 YYNGEE come from the germline V gene. This CDR3 comprises 15 residues. The germline V and J ends were trimmed by 2 bases and 7 bases, with 18 bases remaining between them. CDR3 coding DNA: TGTGCCAGCAGCGTCACAGGATCCCCTGAGATTGAAGCTTTCTTT. It encodes CASSVTGSPEIEAFF.

The CDR3 here is CASRVRGGGYGYTF. CDR3 DNA: TGTGCCAGCAGGGTCCGGGGGGGCGGCTATGGCTACACCTTC. The rearrangement links TRBV6-5 to TRBJ1-2; D is possibly TRBD1 (6 bases). The CDR3 loop spans 14 amino acids. Germline CDR1 is MNHEY and CDR2 is SVGAGI. V dropped 6 bases and J dropped 4 bases, with 15 bases sitting between them.

The rearrangement joins TRBV4-3 to TRBJ1-1; the D is unclear. In germline, CDR1 is LGHNA, CDR2 YSLEER. The CDR3 is 15 residues long. Between the trimmed V and J ends, which lost 0 bases and 1 base, there was a span of 9 bases. DNA for the CDR3: TGCGCCAGCAGCCAAGATCCTGCCGGGAACACTGAAGCTTTCTTT. Translated, it gives CASSQDPAGNTEAFF.

For the CDR3, the DNA is TGTGCCAGCAGCCAACAGGGGGGAAGAACTGAAGCTTTCTTT. Translation: CASSQQGGRTEAFF. This sequence joins TRBV6-6 and TRBJ1-1; 8 positions match TRBD1. The CDR3 extends over 14 amino acids. Trimming took 6 bases from V and 5 from J; bases not matched to a gene: 8. Germline V gene sequence: CDR1 MNHNY, CDR2 SVGAGI (reference sequence).

This clone has a single count. V is TRBV3-1 (or the pseudogene TRBV3-2) and J is TRBJ2-7, with a possible D match to TRBD1 (6 bases). There are 14 residues in the CDR3. V shed 1 base and J shed 1 base, with 8 bases lying between them. Germline V gene lookup returns CDR1 LGHDT and CDR2 YNNKEL (reference sequence). CDR3 sequence reads: CASSQGDISYEQYF. The CDR3, as DNA: TGTGCCAGCAGCCAAGGGGACATTTCCTACGAGCAGTACTTC.

The gene calls are TRBV6-4 and TRBJ1-2; 9 bases match TRBD1. Germline values: CDR1 MRHNA, CDR2 SNTAGT. The trim removed 6 bases at V and 8 bases at J, leaving 13 bases unmatched. The length of the CDR3 is 15 residues. The CDR3 bases are TGTGCCAGCAGATACCTTACAGGGGGCGCGGGGGGCTACACCTTC. As protein: CASRYLTGGAGGYTF.

The rearrangement uses TRBV29-1 and TRBJ1-1; tentatively, D is TRBD1 (5 bases). V was trimmed by 7 bases and J by 4 bases, leaving 16 bases between them. This CDR3 has 13 amino acids. From germline, CDR1 is SQVTM and CDR2 ANQGSEA. In nucleotides, the CDR3 is TGCAGCGCCACCGGGACCCTTGGCACTGAAGCTTTCTTT. Translation: CSATGTLGTEAFF. Filled out from reference TRBV29-1 and TRBJ1-1, the complete variable domain reads SAVISQKPSRDICQRGTSLTIQCQVDSQVTMMFWYRQQPGQSLTLIATANQGSEATYESGFVIDKFPISRPNLTFSTLTVSNMSPEDSSIYLCSATGTLGTEAFFGQGTRLTVV.